A single sample is the source of the 14 T cell receptor beta chains below, sequenced in a study of blood T cell repertoires in COVID-19. The repertoire was sequenced with immunoSEQ multiplex PCR; TCRdb's copy has only in-frame clones and lacks some. Among some 170,000 clones listed, 80% to 90% were seen once. Sample: peripheral blood. All receptors come from a woman between 45 and 65 years old with acute or convalescent COVID-19.

This sequence joins TRBV19 and TRBJ1-1; D might be TRBD1 (6 bases). The V end lost 8 bases, the J end lost 0 bases, and 7 bases lay between the germline ends. The CDR3 is 12 residues long. Per germline, CDR1 LNHDA and CDR2 SQIVND (reference sequence). CDR3 protein: CASGQLNTEAFF. CDR3 DNA: TGTGCCAGTGGACAGCTGAACACTGAAGCTTTCTTT.

V and J are TRBV19 and TRBJ2-2; 8 bases are shared with TRBD1. Trimming cost V 3 bases and J 4 bases; bases outside gene matches: 7. CDR3 length equals 16 residues. CDR1 and CDR2 from the germline V gene are LNHDA and SQIVND (reference sequence). The CDR3 DNA sequence: TGTGCCAGTAGTATCACCCGGGGACAGGCCACCGGGGAGCTGTTTTTT. It specifies CASSITRGQATGELFF.

The chain combines TRBV2 with TRBJ1-1, with 7 bases matching TRBD1. The V segment lost 10 bases and the J segment 6 bases; nucleotides outside the gene matches: 14. CDR3 size: 14 residues. The germline V gene encodes CDR1 SNHLY and CDR2 FYNNEI. CDR3 bases: TGTGCCACCGATTCTTGGGACAGTCTGGCTGAAGCTTTCTTT. It encodes CATDSWDSLAEAFF.

The gene calls are TRBV2 and TRBJ1-1; D possibly corresponds to TRBD1 (6 bases). CDR1 and CDR2 (germline): SNHLY, FYNNEI. CDR3 length: 14 amino acids. Trimming removed 7 bases at V and 1 base at J, with 13 bases between. The CDR3 coding sequence is TGTGCCAGCATTCAAAGGGGGGGGAACACTGAAGCTTTCTTT. Encoded protein: CASIQRGGNTEAFF.

The chain recombines TRBV5-1 with TRBJ1-2, with TRBD1 identical over 9 bases. Germline V lookup: CDR1 SGHRS, CDR2 YFSETQ. Unmatched junction bases numbered 3, after V lost 3 bases and J lost 0 bases. This CDR3 comprises 15 residues. CDR3 sequence reads: CASSSGQGPNYGYTF. CDR3 bases: TGCGCCAGCAGCTCCGGACAGGGGCCTAACTATGGCTACACCTTC.

The chain couples TRBV11-2 to TRBJ2-3; D gene uncertain. Trimming stripped 0 bases from V and 6 bases from J, with 4 bases between. Germline V gives CDR1 SGHAT, CDR2 FQNNGV. The CDR3 loop spans 12 amino acids. This CDR3 reads CASSLDQDTQYF. CDR3 nucleotides: TGTGCCAGCAGCTTAGACCAGGATACGCAGTATTTT.

V gene TRBV19 combines with J gene TRBJ1-3; the D gene is possibly TRBD1 (5 bases). CDR1 LNHDA and CDR2 SQIVND come from the germline V gene (reference sequence). The CDR3 consists of 15 residues. V gave up 6 bases and J gave up 0 bases, with 12 bases separating them. CDR3 region: CASSFGGNSGNTIYF. The DNA of the CDR3 is TGTGCCAGTAGCTTCGGGGGTAACTCTGGAAACACCATATATTTT.

The CDR3, as DNA: TGTGCCAGCAGCGCAACCGGGACTAGCGGCTACGAGCAGTACTTC. Translated, it gives CASSATGTSGYEQYF. V gene TRBV7-9 combines with J gene TRBJ2-7, with 11 bases lining up with TRBD2. CDR1 is SEHNR and CDR2 is FQNEAQ in the germline V gene (reference sequence). CDR3 size: 15 residues. The ends lost 5 bases at V and 3 bases at J; junction bases unmatched: 6.

This sequence joins TRBV25-1 and TRBJ2-6; the D gene is possibly TRBD2 (5 bases). With 2 bases removed from V and 0 bases from J, the gap between germline ends came to 8 bases. In germline, CDR1 is MGHDK, CDR2 SYGVNS. This CDR3 has 16 amino acids. The CDR3 loop is CASSEISGSGANVLTF. CDR3 bases: TGTGCCAGCAGTGAAATCAGCGGCTCTGGGGCCAACGTCCTGACTTTC.

The chain carries TRBV5-8 and TRBJ2-7; TRBD2 aligns across 13 bases. The CDR3 loop spans 16 amino acids. Per germline, CDR1 SGHTS and CDR2 YDEGEE. The V gene end was trimmed by 1 base and the J gene end by 6 bases; junction bases not matched to a gene: 7. Here the CDR3 reads CASSLLGLAGEGEQYF. The CDR3, as DNA: TGTGCCAGCAGCTTGCTTGGACTAGCGGGAGAGGGCGAGCAGTACTTC.

The chain links TRBV5-6 to TRBJ2-3; TRBD2 matches 7 bases. This CDR3 has 15 residues. CDR1 and CDR2 from the germline V gene are SGHDT and YYEEEE. V was pared by 8 bases and J by 2 bases, with 11 bases of the junction left unmatched. This CDR3 is CASSVGAGHTDTQYF. The CDR3 nucleotides read TGTGCCAGTAGTGTAGGAGCGGGGCACACAGATACGCAGTATTTT.

The gene calls are TRBV12-3 or TRBV12-4 and TRBJ1-1, with a tentative D call TRBD1 (5 bases). This CDR3 spans 13 amino acids. V lost 0 bases to trimming and J lost 7 bases, with 9 bases between them. The CDR3 DNA sequence: TGTGCCAGCAGTTTAGCGCTGGGACTTGAAGCTTTCTTT. Amino acids: CASSLALGLEAFF.

The V and J genes are TRBV6-6 and TRBJ1-3; TRBD1 matches at 8 bases. CDR1 MNHNY and CDR2 SVGAGI come from the germline V gene (reference sequence). The CDR3 contains 16 residues. After removal of 4 bases from V and 1 base from J, the junction contained 6 bases not matched to a gene. CDR3 amino acids: CASSFTGGWSGNTIYF. CDR3 coding DNA: TGTGCCAGCAGTTTTACAGGGGGATGGTCTGGAAACACCATATATTTT.

CDR3 in DNA: TGTGCCAGCTCACCCCGGGACAGGGCCCACAATGAGCAGTTCTTC. Protein: CASSPRDRAHNEQFF. The chain uses TRBV18 and TRBJ2-1, with 9 bases lining up with TRBD1. Per germline, CDR1 KGHSH and CDR2 LQKENI. The CDR3 is made up of 15 amino acids. With 3 bases clipped from V and 5 bases from J, the junction kept 5 bases outside the gene matches.